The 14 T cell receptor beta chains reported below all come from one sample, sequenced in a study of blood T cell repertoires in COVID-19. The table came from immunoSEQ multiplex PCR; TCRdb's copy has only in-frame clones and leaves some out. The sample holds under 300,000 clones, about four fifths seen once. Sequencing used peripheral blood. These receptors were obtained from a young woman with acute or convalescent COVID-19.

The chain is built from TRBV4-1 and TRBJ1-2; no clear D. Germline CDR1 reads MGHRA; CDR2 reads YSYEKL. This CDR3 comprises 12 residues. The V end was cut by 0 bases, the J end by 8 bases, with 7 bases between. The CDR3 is CASSQDVEGYTF. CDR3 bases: TGCGCCAGCAGCCAAGATGTGGAGGGCTACACCTTC.

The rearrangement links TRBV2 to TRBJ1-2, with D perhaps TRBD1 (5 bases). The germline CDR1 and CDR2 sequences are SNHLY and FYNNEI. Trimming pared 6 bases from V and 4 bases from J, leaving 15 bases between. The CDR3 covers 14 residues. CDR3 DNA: TGTGCCAGCAGCCCATCAGGCGGGGGCTATGGCTACACCTTC. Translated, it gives CASSPSGGGYGYTF.

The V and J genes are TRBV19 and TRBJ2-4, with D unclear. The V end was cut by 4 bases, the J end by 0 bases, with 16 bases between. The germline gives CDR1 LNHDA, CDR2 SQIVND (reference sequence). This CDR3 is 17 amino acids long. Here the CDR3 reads CASSNLVTQLAKNIQYF. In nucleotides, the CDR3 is TGTGCCAGTAGTAATTTGGTCACACAGTTAGCCAAAAACATTCAGTACTTC. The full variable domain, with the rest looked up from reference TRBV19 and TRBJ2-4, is DGGITQSPKYLFRKEGQNVTLSCEQNLNHDAMYWYRQDPGQGLRLIYYSQIVNDFQKGDIAEGYSVSREKKESFPLTVTSAQKNPTAFYLCASSNLVTQLAKNIQYFGAGTRLSVL.

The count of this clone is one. The CDR3 sequence is CASIGANSGNTIYF. The DNA of the CDR3 is TGTGCCAGTATAGGGGCAAACTCTGGAAACACCATATATTTT. The chain links TRBV19 to TRBJ1-3; D possibly corresponds to TRBD1 (5 bases). The CDR3 runs 14 residues. The ends were cut back, 7 bases at V and 0 bases at J, with 10 bases in the middle. CDR1 is LNHDA and CDR2 is SQIVND in the germline V gene (reference sequence).

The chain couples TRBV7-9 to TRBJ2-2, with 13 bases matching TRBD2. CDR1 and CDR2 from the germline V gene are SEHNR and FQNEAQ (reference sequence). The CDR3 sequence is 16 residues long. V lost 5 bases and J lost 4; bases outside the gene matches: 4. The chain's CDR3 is CASSLRLAGGTGELFF. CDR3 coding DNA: TGTGCCAGCAGCCTACGACTAGCGGGAGGCACCGGGGAGCTGTTTTTT.

Here the CDR3 DNA reads TGTGCCAGCAGCGTAGGGACGCAGACTACCTACGAGCAGTACTTC. It translates to CASSVGTQTTYEQYF. The J gene is TRBJ2-7, the V gene TRBV9; possible D gene TRBD2, 5 bases. The length of the CDR3 is 15 residues. V gave up 0 bases and J gave up 2 bases, with 12 bases separating them. Germline CDR1 is SGDLS and CDR2 is YYNGEE.

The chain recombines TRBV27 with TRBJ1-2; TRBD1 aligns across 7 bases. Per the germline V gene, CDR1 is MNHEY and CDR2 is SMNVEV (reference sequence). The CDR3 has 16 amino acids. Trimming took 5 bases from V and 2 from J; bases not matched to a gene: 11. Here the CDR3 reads CASSPLTGSRNYGYTF. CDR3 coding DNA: TGTGCCAGCAGTCCCCTGACAGGGTCGAGAAACTATGGCTACACCTTC.

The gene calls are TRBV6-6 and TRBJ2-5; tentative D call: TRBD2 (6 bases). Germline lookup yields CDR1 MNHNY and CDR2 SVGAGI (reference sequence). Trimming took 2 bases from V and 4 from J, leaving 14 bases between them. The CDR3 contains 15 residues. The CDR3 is CASSYVGGAGETQYF. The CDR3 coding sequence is TGTGCCAGCAGTTACGTCGGCGGAGCGGGAGAGACCCAGTACTTC.

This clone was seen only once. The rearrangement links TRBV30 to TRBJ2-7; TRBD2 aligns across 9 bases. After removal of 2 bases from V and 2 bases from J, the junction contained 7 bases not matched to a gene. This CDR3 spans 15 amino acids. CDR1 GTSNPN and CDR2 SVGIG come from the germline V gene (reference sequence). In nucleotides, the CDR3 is TGTGCCTGGAGTCCAGGGACTAGCCGAACCTACGAGCAGTACTTC. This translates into CAWSPGTSRTYEQYF.

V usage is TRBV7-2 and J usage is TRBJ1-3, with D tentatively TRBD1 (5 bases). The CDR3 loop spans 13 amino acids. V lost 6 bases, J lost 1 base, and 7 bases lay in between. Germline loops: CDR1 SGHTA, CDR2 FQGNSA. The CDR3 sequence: CASRRGSGNTIYF. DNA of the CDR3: TGTGCCAGCAGAAGGGGTTCTGGAAACACCATATATTTT.

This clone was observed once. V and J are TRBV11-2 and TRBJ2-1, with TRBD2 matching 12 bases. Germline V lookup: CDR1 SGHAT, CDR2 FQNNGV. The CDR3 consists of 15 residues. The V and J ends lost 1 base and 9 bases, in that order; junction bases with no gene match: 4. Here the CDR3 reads CASSLVASGRGEQFF. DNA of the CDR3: TGTGCCAGCAGCTTAGTCGCTAGCGGGAGGGGTGAGCAGTTCTTC.

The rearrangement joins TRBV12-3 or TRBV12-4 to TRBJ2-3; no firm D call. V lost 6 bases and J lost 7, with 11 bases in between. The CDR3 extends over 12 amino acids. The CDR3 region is CASSLGSNTQYF. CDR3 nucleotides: TGTGCCAGCAGCCTAGGAAGTAATACGCAGTATTTT.

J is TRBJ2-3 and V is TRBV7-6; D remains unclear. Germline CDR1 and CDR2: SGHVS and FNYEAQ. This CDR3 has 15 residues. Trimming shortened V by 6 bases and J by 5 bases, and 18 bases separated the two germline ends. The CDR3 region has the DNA TGTGCCAGCAGTTTTCGTTCATTGTCGGGAGATACGCAGTATTTT. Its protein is CASSFRSLSGDTQYF.

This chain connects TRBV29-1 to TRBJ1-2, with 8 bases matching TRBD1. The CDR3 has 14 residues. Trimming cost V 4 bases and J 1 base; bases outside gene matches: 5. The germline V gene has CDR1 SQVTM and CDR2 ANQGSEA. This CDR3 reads CSVALTGGNYGYTF. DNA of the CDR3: TGCAGCGTTGCCCTAACAGGGGGTAACTATGGCTACACCTTC.